The 9 T cell receptor beta chains presented below share a single source sample, sequenced in a study of cytomegalovirus exposure and HLA in healthy donors. Primers: 60 Vbeta forward and 13 Jbeta reverse. Clones were sequenced by immunoSEQ multiplex PCR, and TCRdb holds only the in-frame ones, with some missing. The profile shows 250,000 to 350,000 clones, 80% of them singletons. The sequencing sample was made of PBMCs. These receptor sequences come from a girl aged 2 to 9 in good health and CMV-seronegative.

The chain combines TRBV11-2 with TRBJ2-7; D possibly corresponds to TRBD1 (5 bases). The germline V and J ends were trimmed by 5 bases and 2 bases, with 16 bases remaining between them. The length of the CDR3 is 15 residues. Germline assignment: CDR1 SGHAT and CDR2 FQNNGV. The CDR3 bases are TGTGCCAGCAGCCGCTTGCAGGGAACGACCTACGAGCAGTACTTC. Protein sequence: CASSRLQGTTYEQYF.

V is TRBV27 and J is TRBJ1-4; 9 nucleotides line up with TRBD1. V shed 5 bases and J 6 bases; nucleotides not matched to a gene: 7. The CDR3 loop spans 15 amino acids. Germline V lookup: CDR1 MNHEY, CDR2 SMNVEV (reference sequence). In DNA form, the CDR3 reads TGTGCCAGCAGTCCTACAGGGGGCGTGCATGAAAAACTGTTTTTT. It encodes CASSPTGGVHEKLFF.

This chain joins TRBV4-1 and TRBJ2-1, with 10 bases that match TRBD2. The CDR3 has 19 residues. From germline, CDR1 is MGHRA and CDR2 YSYEKL. The J segment lost 10 bases and the V segment lost 5 bases, leaving 23 bases of the junction unmatched. In nucleotides, the CDR3 is TGCGCCAGCAGCTCCCATCCGCGTCTGGTAGCGGGGGGCCCCGGGGAGCAGTTCTTC. Amino acids: CASSSHPRLVAGGPGEQFF.

The V call is TRBV28, the J call TRBJ2-7; 9 bases map to TRBD2. The CDR3 totals 14 residues. The germline V gene encodes CDR1 MDHEN and CDR2 SYDVKM. V gave up 2 bases and J gave up 3 bases; unmatched junction bases: 2. The CDR3 DNA is TGTGCCAGCAGTTTAGTACTAGCGGGCTACGAGCAGTACTTC. Its translation: CASSLVLAGYEQYF.

CDR3 region: CASSPGHRQNIQYF. The CDR3 DNA reads as TGTGCCAGCAGCCCGGGACACCGCCAAAACATTCAGTACTTC. The chain joins TRBV9 to TRBJ2-4, with D perhaps matching TRBD1 (6 bases). V was pared by 4 bases and J by 5 bases, with 13 bases between. This CDR3 has 14 amino acids. From germline, CDR1 is SGDLS and CDR2 YYNGEE. The full variable domain, with the rest looked up from reference TRBV9 and TRBJ2-4, is DSGVTQTPKHLITATGQRVTLRCSPRSGDLSVYWYQQSLDQGLQFLIQYYNGEERAKGNILERFSAQQFPDLHSELNLSSLELGDSALYFCASSPGHRQNIQYFGAGTRLSVL.

The J gene is TRBJ1-1, the V gene TRBV5-6; D is possibly TRBD1 (6 bases). The CDR3 spans 16 residues. The germline CDR1 and CDR2 sequences are SGHDT and YYEEEE. V gave up 5 bases and J gave up 5 bases, with 22 bases separating them. As DNA, the CDR3 is TGTGCCAGCAGATCCAAAGGGCGGGGGCGAGGAACTGAAGCTTTCTTT. It translates to CASRSKGRGRGTEAFF.

V gene TRBV30 combines with J gene TRBJ1-4; 11 positions agree with TRBD1. J was trimmed by 8 bases and V by 4 bases; bases with no gene match: 12. Germline V gives CDR1 GTSNPN, CDR2 SVGIG (reference sequence). CDR3 length: 16 residues. CDR3 bases: TGTGCCTGGAAGCGCGCACCGGGACAGGGGGGGGAAAAACTGTTTTTT. Its protein product is CAWKRAPGQGGEKLFF.

The genes are TRBV29-1 and TRBJ2-7; D may be TRBD2 (5 bases). There are 11 residues in the CDR3. Trimming cost V 6 bases and J 6 bases, with 12 bases left between them. The germline V gene has CDR1 SQVTM and CDR2 ANQGSEA. The CDR3 DNA is TGCAGCGTAGCCTACGGGGTCGAGCAGTACTTC. This sequence encodes CSVAYGVEQYF.

The V call is TRBV27, the J call TRBJ1-5, with 8 nucleotides matching TRBD1. Germline values: CDR1 MNHEY, CDR2 SMNVEV (reference sequence). J was trimmed by 5 bases and V by 6 bases; bases with no gene match: 3. The CDR3 totals 13 residues. This chain's CDR3 is CASSPRGHQPQHF. DNA for the CDR3: TGTGCCAGCAGCCCCAGGGGGCATCAGCCCCAGCATTTT.